This TCR beta chain was recorded in a study of blood T cell repertoires in COVID-19. Original analysis: Cell counts per sample came from amplifying reference gene primers. Assay: immunoSEQ multiplex PCR; the TCRdb copy retains only in-frame clones and omits some. V and J calls and clone size follow that table, whereas D and trimming were derived from the DNA. Of 90,000 to 110,000 clones listed, roughly 79% are singletons. Sequencing was performed on peripheral blood. The TCR comes from a woman in her 70s with acute or convalescent COVID-19.

Written as DNA, the CDR3 is TGTGCCAGCAGTGGACAGGGCCTAGGCACAGATACGCAGTATTTT. Its translation is CASSGQGLGTDTQYF. The chain links TRBV6-2 or TRBV6-3 to TRBJ2-3; 8 bases are shared with TRBD1. Losses at the gene ends were 5 bases for V and 1 base for J; bases not matched to a gene: 5. The CDR3 loop spans 15 amino acids. The germline V gene encodes CDR1 MNHEY and CDR2 SVGEGT.